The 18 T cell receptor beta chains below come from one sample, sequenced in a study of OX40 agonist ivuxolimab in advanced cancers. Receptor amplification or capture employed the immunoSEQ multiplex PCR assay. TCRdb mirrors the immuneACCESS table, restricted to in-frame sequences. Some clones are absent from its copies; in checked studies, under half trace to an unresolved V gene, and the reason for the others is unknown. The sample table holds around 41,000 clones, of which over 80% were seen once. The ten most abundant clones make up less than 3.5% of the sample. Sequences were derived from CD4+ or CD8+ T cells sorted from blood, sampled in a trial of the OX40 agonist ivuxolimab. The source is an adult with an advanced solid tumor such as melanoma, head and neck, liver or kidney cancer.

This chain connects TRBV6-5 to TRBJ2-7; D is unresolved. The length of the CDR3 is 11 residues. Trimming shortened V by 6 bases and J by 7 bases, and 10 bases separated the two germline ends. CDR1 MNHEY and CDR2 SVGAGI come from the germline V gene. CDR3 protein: CASRTTREQYF. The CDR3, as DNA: TGTGCCAGCAGGACAACAAGGGAGCAGTACTTC.

CDR3 sequence (DNA): TGTGCCATCAGTGAACAGGGTCTGCAGTACTTC. It is translated as CAISEQGLQYF. The genes are TRBV10-3 and TRBJ2-7; the D gene is possibly TRBD1 (6 bases). This CDR3 has 11 amino acids. Looked up from germline, CDR1 is ENHRY and CDR2 is SYGVKD. Trimming took off 3 bases at V and 9 bases at J, with 9 bases between the two ends.

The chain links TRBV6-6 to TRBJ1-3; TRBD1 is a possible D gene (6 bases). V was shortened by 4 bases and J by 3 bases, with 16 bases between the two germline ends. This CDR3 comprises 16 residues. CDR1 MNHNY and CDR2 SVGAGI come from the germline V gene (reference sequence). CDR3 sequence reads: CASSFLPGAGGNTIYF. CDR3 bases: TGTGCCAGCAGTTTTCTCCCAGGGGCGGGTGGAAACACCATATATTTT.

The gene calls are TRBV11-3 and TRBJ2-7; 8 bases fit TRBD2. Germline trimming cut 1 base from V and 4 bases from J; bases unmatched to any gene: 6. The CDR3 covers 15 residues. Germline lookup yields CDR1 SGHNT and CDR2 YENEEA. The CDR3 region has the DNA TGTGCCAGCAGCTTAGCAAGCGGGAGCATATACGAGCAGTACTTC. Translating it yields CASSLASGSIYEQYF. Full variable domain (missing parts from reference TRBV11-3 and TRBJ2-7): EAGVVQSPRYKIIEKKQPVAFWCNPISGHNTLYWYLQNLGQGPELLIRYENEEAVDDSQLPKDRFSAERLKGVDSTLKIQPAELGDSAVYLCASSLASGSIYEQYFGPGTRLTVT.

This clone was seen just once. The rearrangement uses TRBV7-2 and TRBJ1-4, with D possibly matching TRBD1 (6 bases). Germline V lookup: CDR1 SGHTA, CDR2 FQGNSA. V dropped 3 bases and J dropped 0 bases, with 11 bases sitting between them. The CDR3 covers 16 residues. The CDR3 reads CASSFTGSATNEKLFF. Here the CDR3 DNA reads TGTGCCAGCAGCTTTACAGGGTCTGCAACTAATGAAAAACTGTTTTTT.

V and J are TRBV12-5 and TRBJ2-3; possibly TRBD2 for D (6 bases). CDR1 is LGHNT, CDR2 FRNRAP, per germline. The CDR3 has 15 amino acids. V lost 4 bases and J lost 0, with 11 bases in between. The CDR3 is CASGWAGMSTDTQYF. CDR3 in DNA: TGTGCTAGTGGTTGGGCGGGAATGAGCACAGATACGCAGTATTTT. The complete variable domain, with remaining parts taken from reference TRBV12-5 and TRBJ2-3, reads DARVTQTPRHKVTEMGQEVTMRCQPILGHNTVFWYRQTMMQGLELLAYFRNRAPLDDSGMPKDRFSAEMPDATLATLKIQPSEPRDSAVYFCASGWAGMSTDTQYFGPGTRLTVL.

The CDR3 DNA sequence: TGTGCCAGCAGCTTAGAAAAGACAGGCCTCTACGAGCAGTACTTC. It encodes CASSLEKTGLYEQYF. The V call is TRBV11-2, the J call TRBJ2-7, with D maybe TRBD1 (6 bases). The germline V gene encodes CDR1 SGHAT and CDR2 FQNNGV. The CDR3 totals 15 residues. V was shortened by 0 bases and J by 3 bases, with 12 bases between the two germline ends. Full variable domain (remainder filled in from reference TRBV11-2 and TRBJ2-7): EAGVAQSPRYKIIEKRQSVAFWCNPISGHATLYWYQQILGQGPKLLIQFQNNGVVDDSQLPKDRFSAERLKGVDSTLKIQPAKLEDSAVYLCASSLEKTGLYEQYFGPGTRLTVT.

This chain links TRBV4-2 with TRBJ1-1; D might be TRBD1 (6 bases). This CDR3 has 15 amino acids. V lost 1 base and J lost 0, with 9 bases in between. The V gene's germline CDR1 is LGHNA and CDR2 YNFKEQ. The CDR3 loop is CASSQVQGLNTEAFF. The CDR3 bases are TGTGCCAGCAGCCAAGTTCAGGGGCTGAACACTGAAGCTTTCTTT.

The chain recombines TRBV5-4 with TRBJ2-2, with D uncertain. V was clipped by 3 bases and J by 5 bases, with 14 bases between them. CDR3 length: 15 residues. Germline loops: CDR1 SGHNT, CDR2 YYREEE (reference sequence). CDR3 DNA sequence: TGTGCCAGCAGCTCCTGGACCCAGGCGACCGGGGAGCTGTTTTTT. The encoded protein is CASSSWTQATGELFF.

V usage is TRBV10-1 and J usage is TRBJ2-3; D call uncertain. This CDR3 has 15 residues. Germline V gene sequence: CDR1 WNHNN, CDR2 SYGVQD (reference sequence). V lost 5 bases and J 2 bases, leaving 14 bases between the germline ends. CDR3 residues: CASSMTNSPTDTQYF. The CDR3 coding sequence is TGCGCCAGCAGTATGACAAACTCACCCACAGATACGCAGTATTTT.

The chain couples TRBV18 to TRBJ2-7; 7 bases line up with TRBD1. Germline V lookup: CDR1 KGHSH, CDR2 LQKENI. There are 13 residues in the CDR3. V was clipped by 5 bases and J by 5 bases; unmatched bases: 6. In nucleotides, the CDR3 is TGTGCCAGCTCAACAGGGGCCGTCGACGAGCAGTACTTC. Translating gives CASSTGAVDEQYF.

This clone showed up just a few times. CDR3 in DNA: TGTGCCAGCAGTTTCTTCAGGGTGGGCCACAATGAGCAGTTCTTC. Translated: CASSFFRVGHNEQFF. The rearrangement links TRBV28 to TRBJ2-1; perhaps TRBD1 as D (5 bases). Per the germline V gene, CDR1 is MDHEN and CDR2 is SYDVKM. The CDR3 spans 15 residues. V shed 3 bases and J shed 5 bases, with 14 bases lying between them.

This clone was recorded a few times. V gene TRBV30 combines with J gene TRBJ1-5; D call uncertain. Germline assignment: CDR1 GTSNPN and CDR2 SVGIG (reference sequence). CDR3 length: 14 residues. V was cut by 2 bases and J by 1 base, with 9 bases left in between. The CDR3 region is CAWSKGFSNQPQHF. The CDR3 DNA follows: TGTGCCTGGAGTAAGGGCTTCAGCAATCAGCCCCAGCATTTT.

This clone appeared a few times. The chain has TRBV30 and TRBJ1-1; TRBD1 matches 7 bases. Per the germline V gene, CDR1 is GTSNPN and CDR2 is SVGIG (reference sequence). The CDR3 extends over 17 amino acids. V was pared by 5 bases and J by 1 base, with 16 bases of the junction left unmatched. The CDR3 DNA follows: TGTGCCTGGGCTGGAAGTACAGGGGCGACCCCGAACACTGAAGCTTTCTTT. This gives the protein CAWAGSTGATPNTEAFF.

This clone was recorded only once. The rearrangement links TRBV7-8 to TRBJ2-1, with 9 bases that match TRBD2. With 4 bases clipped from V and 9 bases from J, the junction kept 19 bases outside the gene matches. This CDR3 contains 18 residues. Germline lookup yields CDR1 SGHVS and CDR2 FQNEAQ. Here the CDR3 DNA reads TGTGCCAGCAGCTCCGCCCGGTGGGCGGGAGGGCCGGTACGTGAGCAGTTCTTC. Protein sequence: CASSSARWAGGPVREQFF.

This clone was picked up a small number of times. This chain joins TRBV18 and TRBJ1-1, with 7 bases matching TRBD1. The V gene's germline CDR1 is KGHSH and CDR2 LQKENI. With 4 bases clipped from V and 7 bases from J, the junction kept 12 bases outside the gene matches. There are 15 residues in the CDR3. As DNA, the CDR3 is TGTGCCAGCTCACGAACAGGGGAATTGAGTCTTGAAGCTTTCTTT. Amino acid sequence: CASSRTGELSLEAFF.

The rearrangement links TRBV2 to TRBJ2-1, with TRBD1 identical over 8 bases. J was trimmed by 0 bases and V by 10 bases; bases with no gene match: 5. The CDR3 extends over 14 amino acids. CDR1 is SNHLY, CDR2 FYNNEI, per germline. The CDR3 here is CATRTGSSYNEQFF. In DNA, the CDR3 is TGTGCCACGAGGACAGGGAGCTCCTACAATGAGCAGTTCTTC. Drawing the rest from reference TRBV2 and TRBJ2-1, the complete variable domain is EPEVTQTPSHQVTQMGQEVILRCVPISNHLYFYWYRQILGQKVEFLVSFYNNEISEKSEIFDDQFSVERPDGSNFTLKIRSTKLEDSAMYFCATRTGSSYNEQFFGPGTRLTVL.

DNA of the CDR3: TGTGCCAGCGGGAAAACAGGGGCGCGGTACTTC. It yields the protein CASGKTGARYF. The chain has TRBV11-3 and TRBJ2-5, with 7 bases that match TRBD1. Looked up from germline, CDR1 is SGHNT and CDR2 is YENEEA. The CDR3 runs to 11 residues. Trimming cost V 8 bases and J 13 bases; bases outside gene matches: 10.